This T cell receptor (beta chain) originates from a study of T-cell reconstitution after alpha-beta-depleted transplantation in children (dated by TCRdb to about 2016). A note on the overall study: The study quantitatively tracked T-cell immune reconstitution after TCRalphabeta/CD19-depleted allogeneic hematopoietic cell transplantation in children using TCR repertoire profiling. On the study overall, not on this receptor specifically: Hyperexpanded clone frequencies declined over subsequent months; after one year, T-cell counts and TCRbeta diversity were mostly attributed to newly produced T cells. The apparently early alphabetaT-cell count recovery about two months after transplant was reportedly dependent on only several hundred rapidly expanded clones derived from non-depleted graft cells. In some patients, the high TCRbeta diversity seen at day 60 was put down to recipient T cells and intrathymic progenitors that had survived conditioning.

Libraries were constructed by PCR. Reads for this sample came from an Illumina HiSeq 2500. TCR libraries were prepared with molecular barcoding, using unique molecular identifiers to normalize TCRbeta repertoire quantification. TCRdb applied fastp at Q25 and MiXCR to the public reads, then kept only in-frame beta chains. Each CDR3 protein gets just one entry, which takes the most common genes and DNA from the rows behind it. This sample holds some 440,000 distinct CDR3 sequences; 15% to 20% were observed only once. In total, the top ten clones hold roughly 29% of the sample. In the case of this clonotype: Its antigen is currently not known. It has no much larger one-base neighbor in the sample; base qualities were not kept.

V was cut back by 0 bases and J by 4 bases, leaving a gap of 6 bases between them. The CDR3 runs 14 residues from the cysteine to the phenylalanine. Only the CDR3 DNA is retained, 42 bases long and in frame from the first base. The germline V gene sets CDR1 to KGHDR and CDR2 to SFDVKD. This specimen's treatment or condition label, per the study, means: allogeneic hematopoietic cell transplantation with graft depleted of TCRalphabeta T cells and CD19 B cells. The transplant recipients were children given TCRalphabeta/CD19-depleted allogeneic hematopoietic cell grafts. The V and J segments used are TRBV24-1 and TRBJ2-1, with the D gene not clear enough to name. This receptor was taken from a boy under two years old who had a stem cell transplant for Wiskott-Aldrich syndrome, so the T cells may come from the graft donor. The source was PBMCs, mostly from graft donor cells, collected 360 days after TCRalphabeta/CD19-depleted stem cell transplant. The CDR3: CATSDLGQYNEQFF. The bases are TGTGCCACCAGTGATTTGGGTCAATACAATGAGCAGTTCTTC.